This T cell receptor beta chain was identified in a study of naive and memory T cell subsets. Whole-blood samples were approximately 2.6 ml of peripheral blood from healthy adult volunteers. Cells were not sorted; total RNA input targeted 1 to 1000 ng. Alpha and beta constant region primers primed reverse transcription for blood and skin samples. The SP2 primer and nested alpha and beta constant region primers amplified ligated cDNA in four rounds. TCRdb processed the 5' RACE reads anew with MiXCR; each CDR3 protein has one entry. The sample records 25,000 to 30,000 distinct CDR3 sequences, under 30% being singletons. V lost 10 bases, J lost 1 base, and 10 bases lay in between. The CDR3 is made up of 12 amino acids. CDR1 is MNHEY, CDR2 SVGAGI, per germline.

The clonotype originates from a female donor in good health. J is TRBJ1-1 and V is TRBV6-5; D is undetermined. The CDR3 loop reads CATKRGNTEAFF. The CDR3, as DNA: TGTGCCACGAAACGGGGGAACACTGAAGCTTTCTTT.